This is a list of T cell receptor beta chains from one sample in a study of cytomegalovirus exposure and HLA in healthy donors. Sequenced by immunoSEQ multiplex PCR; TCRdb stores in-frame clones only, minus some. Altogether 130,000 or so clones are present, roughly four fifths being singletons, with the ten largest covering about 1.8%. Sample: PBMCs. The source of these receptors is a man between 18 and 29 years old in good health and CMV-seronegative. Both conserved end residues are part of each CDR3. Each record gives: V gene, CDR3 length, clone size, J gene, D gene, CDR3 protein, CDR3 DNA. A D gene is named only where the DNA matches it firmly. Clone size is shown for a subset of rows, as once, few, many or a class of expanded clone.

>TRBV18|15|.|TRBJ2-1|TRBD2
CASSPSGGAGDEQFF
TGTGCCAGCTCGCCTAGCGGGGGGGCCGGGGATGAGCAGTTCTTC
>TRBV15|19|.|TRBJ1-1|TRBD1
CATSYPRVGQGVRRQSAFF
TGTGCCACCAGCTACCCCCGGGTAGGACAGGGAGTTCGTCGTCAGTCAGCTTTCTTT
>TRBV6-5|13|.|TRBJ1-1|.
CASSYFRGTEAFF
TGTGCCAGCAGTTACTTCAGAGGGACTGAAGCTTTCTTT
>TRBV29-1|15|.|TRBJ1-1|.
CSVVPWTALNTEAFF
TGCAGCGTTGTGCCCTGGACTGCCTTGAACACTGAAGCTTTCTTT
>TRBV5-1|21|.|TRBJ2-1|TRBD2
CASSLGTSGGPQPSSYNEQFF
TGCGCCAGCAGCTTGGGGACTAGCGGGGGGCCTCAACCCAGCTCCTACAATGAGCAGTTCTTC
>TRBV9|16|.|TRBJ2-3|TRBD1
CASSVVVTGGTDTQYF
TGTGCCAGCAGCGTAGTAGTGACAGGGGGCACAGATACGCAGTATTTT
>TRBV18|17|.|TRBJ2-1|TRBD2
CASSPPVSGGAYNEQFF
TGTGCCAGCTCACCACCGGTTAGCGGGGGGGCTTACAATGAGCAGTTCTTC
>TRBV6-5|14|few|TRBJ1-3|TRBD1
CASRQGLAGNTIYF
TGTGCCAGCAGACAGGGGTTAGCTGGAAACACCATATATTTT
>TRBV6-5|15|.|TRBJ1-3|.
CASSQDRFSGNTIYF
TGTGCCAGCAGCCAGGACAGATTCTCTGGAAACACCATATATTTT
>TRBV19|15|.|TRBJ2-2|.
CASTAVAFTTGELFF
TGTGCCAGCACCGCCGTAGCGTTTACGACCGGGGAGCTGTTTTTT
>TRBV27|14|.|TRBJ1-5|.
CASSFSGGGQPQHF
TGTGCCAGCAGTTTCTCAGGAGGTGGGCAGCCCCAGCATTTT
>TRBV6-1|12|many|TRBJ2-6|.
CASSENSRSKTF
TGTGCCAGCAGTGAGAACAGCCGGTCTAAGACTTTC
>TRBV12-5|15|.|TRBJ1-1|TRBD1
CASGLATGLGVEAFF
TGTGCTAGTGGTTTGGCGACAGGGCTCGGGGTTGAAGCTTTCTTT
>TRBV4-2|15|.|TRBJ2-7|TRBD1
CASSQAGTGDPGQYF
TGTGCCAGCAGCCAGGCCGGGACAGGGGATCCAGGGCAGTACTTC
>TRBV27|14|.|TRBJ2-7|TRBD2
CASSGTSGSYEQYF
TGTGCCAGCAGTGGGACTAGCGGTTCCTACGAGCAGTACTTC
>TRBV7-3|16|.|TRBJ2-3|.
CASSFGAGASADTQYF
TGTGCCAGCAGCTTTGGTGCGGGGGCCTCCGCAGATACGCAGTATTTT
>TRBV6-5|15|few|TRBJ2-3|.
CASSYRQGFADTQYF
TGTGCCAGCAGTTACCGGCAGGGTTTCGCAGATACGCAGTATTTT
>TRBV18|16|.|TRBJ1-1|.
CASSQLSSVGNTEAFF
TGTGCCAGCTCACAACTAAGCTCGGTGGGGAACACTGAAGCTTTCTTT
>TRBV4-1|16|.|TRBJ1-6|.
CASSQDRSSYNSPLHF
TGCGCCAGCAGCCAAGATAGAAGCTCCTATAATTCACCCCTCCACTTT
>TRBV19|11|.|TRBJ2-3|TRBD1
CASRGQGAQYF
TGTGCCAGTAGGGGACAGGGCGCGCAGTATTTT
>TRBV5-6|14|few|TRBJ2-7|TRBD1
CASSSRTGTYEQYF
TGTGCCAGCAGCTCCCGGACAGGGACCTACGAGCAGTACTTC
>TRBV29-1|13|few|TRBJ2-7|.
CSVESGAAYEQYF
TGCAGCGTTGAAAGTGGGGCAGCGTACGAGCAGTACTTC
>TRBV19|15|.|TRBJ1-6|TRBD1
CASRITGGLDSPLHF
TGTGCCAGTAGAATAACAGGGGGTTTGGATTCACCCCTCCACTTT
>TRBV27|14|.|TRBJ2-2|TRBD2
CASSLAGGTGELFF
TGTGCCAGCAGTTTAGCGGGGGGGACCGGGGAGCTGTTTTTT
>TRBV5-1|14|.|TRBJ2-7|TRBD1
CASSPRDSSYEQYF
TGCGCCAGCAGCCCCCGGGACAGCTCCTACGAGCAGTACTTC
>TRBV14|16|.|TRBJ2-3|TRBD1
CASSPLPGGQARAQYF
TGTGCCAGCAGCCCCCTCCCCGGAGGACAGGCCAGGGCGCAGTATTTT
>TRBV6-1|14|.|TRBJ1-6|TRBD1
CASRIRQGGSPLHF
TGTGCCAGCAGGATCCGACAGGGTGGTTCACCCCTCCACTTT
>TRBV6-1|15|.|TRBJ1-5|.
CASSEGRDGNQPQHF
TGTGCCAGCAGTGAAGGGAGGGACGGCAATCAGCCCCAGCATTTT
>TRBV11-3|17|.|TRBJ2-6|.
CASSSQDSSSGANVLTF
TGTGCCAGCAGCTCTCAAGACAGCAGCTCTGGGGCCAACGTCCTGACTTTC
>TRBV6-6|16|.|TRBJ2-1|TRBD2
CASSSVSGVSYNEQFF
TGTGCCAGCAGTTCCGTCAGCGGGGTGTCCTACAATGAGCAGTTCTTC
>TRBV9|16|.|TRBJ2-3|TRBD2
CASSVVPGLNTDTQYF
TGTGCCAGCAGCGTAGTGCCGGGACTAAACACAGATACGCAGTATTTT